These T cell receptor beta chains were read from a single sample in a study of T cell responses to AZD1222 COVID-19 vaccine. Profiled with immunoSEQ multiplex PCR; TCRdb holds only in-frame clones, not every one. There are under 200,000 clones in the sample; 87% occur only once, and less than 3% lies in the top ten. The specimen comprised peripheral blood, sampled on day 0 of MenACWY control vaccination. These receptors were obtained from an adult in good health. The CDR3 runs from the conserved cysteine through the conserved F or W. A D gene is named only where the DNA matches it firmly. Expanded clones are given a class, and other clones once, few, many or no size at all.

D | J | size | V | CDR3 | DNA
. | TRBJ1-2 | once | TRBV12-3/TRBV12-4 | CASSLDPSYGYTF | TGTGCCAGCAGTTTAGATCCGAGTTATGGCTACACCTTC
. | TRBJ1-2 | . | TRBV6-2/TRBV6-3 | CASSSSSTNYGYTF | TGTGCCAGCAGTTCCTCCAGCACTAACTATGGCTACACCTTC
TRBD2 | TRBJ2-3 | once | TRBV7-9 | CASSFPRGGSTDTQYF | TGTGCCAGCAGTTTTCCTCGCGGGGGGAGCACAGATACGCAGTATTTT
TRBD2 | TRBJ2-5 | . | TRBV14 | CASSQRRSSGSRETQYF | TGTGCCAGCAGCCAAAGAAGGAGTAGCGGGAGTAGAGAGACCCAGTACTTC
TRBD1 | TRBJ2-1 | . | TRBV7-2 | CASSRPGQAYNEQFF | TGTGCCAGCAGCCGCCCCGGACAGGCCTACAATGAGCAGTTCTTC
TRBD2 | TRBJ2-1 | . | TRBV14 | CASSQERSSGRAYNEQFF | TGTGCCAGCAGCCAAGAAAGGTCTAGCGGGAGGGCTTACAATGAGCAGTTCTTC
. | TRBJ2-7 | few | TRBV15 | CATSREPLYEQYF | TGTGCCACCAGCAGAGAGCCCTTATACGAGCAGTACTTC
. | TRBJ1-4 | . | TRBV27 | CASSLYARGEKLFF | TGTGCCAGCAGTTTATACGCTCGGGGGGAAAAACTGTTTTTT
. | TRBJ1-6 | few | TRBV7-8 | CASSPQVGSPLHF | TGTGCCAGCAGCCCTCAGGTTGGATCACCCCTCCACTTT
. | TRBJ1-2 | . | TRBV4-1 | CASSQEGRSGNGYTF | TGCGCCAGCAGCCAAGAAGGGCGATCAGGAAATGGCTACACCTTC
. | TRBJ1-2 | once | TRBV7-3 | CASSLTPGSNYGYTF | TGTGCCAGCAGCTTAACGCCGGGAAGTAACTATGGCTACACCTTC
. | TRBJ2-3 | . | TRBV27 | CASSFPGSGTDTQYF | TGTGCCAGCAGTTTTCCGGGTTCGGGGACAGATACGCAGTATTTT
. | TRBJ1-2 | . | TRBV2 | CASIRGGGYYGYTF | TGTGCCAGCATACGAGGTGGGGGATACTATGGCTACACCTTC
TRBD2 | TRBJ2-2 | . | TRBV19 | CASKLAGANTGELFF | TGTGCCAGTAAGCTAGCGGGGGCTAACACCGGGGAGCTGTTTTTT
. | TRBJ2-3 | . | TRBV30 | CAWNARGDTQYF | TGTGCCTGGAATGCGAGGGGGGATACGCAGTATTTT
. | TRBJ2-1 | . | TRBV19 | CASQRTVLYNEQFF | TGTGCCAGCCAGAGGACAGTTCTGTACAATGAGCAGTTCTTC